This T cell receptor beta chain was captured in a study of cytomegalovirus exposure and HLA in healthy donors. Overall study results and limits: Being productive about 87% or about 30% of the time was typical of most TCR beta V segments in an earlier analysis.

This CDR3 has 14 amino acids. Germline values: CDR1 SGHTS, CDR2 YDEGEE. V was trimmed by 4 bases and J by 2 bases, leaving 10 bases between them. The PCR ran on 60 Vbeta and 13 Jbeta primers. As processed by the authors: Approximately 78 million unique TCR beta chains, around 11 million of them shared, were counted by a later analysis. Measured with immunoSEQ multiplex PCR; TCRdb has only the in-frame clones, and not every one. V, J and clone size are those of that table, while D and trimming were read from the DNA. This sample has under 150,000 clones, with 70% to 85% found just once. This clone showed up just a few times. Its target is unknown. Nominal health characterized the donors when sampled, though unrecorded immune exposures were likely.

This clonotype originated in a male donor in good health and CMV-seronegative. Material: PBMCs. This rearrangement joins TRBV5-8 to TRBJ1-5; a weak D match, TRBD1 (6 bases). Here the CDR3 DNA reads TGTGCCAGCAGCCAGGGGACCCGCAATCAGCCCCAGCATTTT. Amino acids: CASSQGTRNQPQHF.